A single TCR beta chain is shown here with its context. This table comes from immunoSEQ multiplex PCR, and its TCRdb copy is limited to in-frame clones, with some not included. Here the sample spans around 110,000 clones, roughly 90% being singletons. The data are from a study of T cell changes during pregnancy in multiple sclerosis. The input for sequencing was peripheral blood, taken in the third trimester of pregnancy. The clonotype originates from a female donor in good health, enrolled as a control in a pregnancy study.

The CDR3 loop reads CASSSNNSPGNTIYF. Here the CDR3 DNA reads TGTGCCAGCAGCTCGAATAACAGCCCTGGAAACACCATATATTTT. This rearrangement joins TRBV5-4 to TRBJ1-3, with D unclear. The CDR3 loop spans 15 amino acids. Trimming removed 3 bases from V and 2 bases from J, with 12 bases in between. Looked up from germline, CDR1 is SGHNT and CDR2 is YYREEE (reference sequence).